The rows below give T cell receptor beta chains drawn from one sample of a study of human T cells and chemical hapten exposure. Each CDR3 protein gets one entry after TCRdb re-called the RACE reads with MiXCR. The top ten clones hold less than 3% of a sample with approximately 260,000 distinct CDR3 sequences, approximately 8.4% of them seen once. This specimen consisted of whole blood, obtained in connection with sensitization to the hapten diphenylcyclopropenone (DPC). The receptors come from a woman aged 40 to 50 with alopecia areata. Some clones in this sample may be carry-over from other donors' samples. CDR3s include the opening cysteine and the closing phenylalanine or tryptophan. Fields, in order: D gene, J gene, V gene, clone size, CDR3 protein, CDR3 DNA. A D gene is named only where the DNA matches it firmly. A row's size may be missing; if present it is once, few, many or a size class.

D gene: NA
J gene: TRBJ2-7
V gene: TRBV9
clone size: NA
CDR3 protein: CASSFSGHGSEQYF
CDR3 DNA: TGTGCCAGCAGCTTTTCGGGTCACGGCAGCGAGCAGTACTTC

D gene: NA
J gene: TRBJ1-5
V gene: TRBV6-6
clone size: few
CDR3 protein: CASTRGDWGNQPQHF
CDR3 DNA: TGTGCCAGCACCCGGGGAGATTGGGGCAATCAGCCCCAGCATTTT

D gene: NA
J gene: TRBJ1-4
V gene: TRBV7-3
clone size: NA
CDR3 protein: CASSPRVNEKLFF
CDR3 DNA: TGTGCCAGCAGCCCACGGGTTAATGAAAAACTGTTTTTT

D gene: NA
J gene: TRBJ1-2
V gene: TRBV27
clone size: few
CDR3 protein: CASSQGVTGANYGYTF
CDR3 DNA: TGTGCCAGCAGCCAAGGGGTAACTGGGGCTAACTATGGCTACACCTTC

D gene: NA
J gene: TRBJ2-2
V gene: TRBV6-2/TRBV6-3
clone size: few
CDR3 protein: CASRPGARDTGELFF
CDR3 DNA: TGTGCCAGCAGACCGGGGGCGCGGGACACCGGGGAGCTGTTTTTT

D gene: TRBD2
J gene: TRBJ2-2
V gene: TRBV7-2
clone size: NA
CDR3 protein: CASSWNPLAGRTGELFF
CDR3 DNA: TGTGCCAGCAGCTGGAACCCGCTAGCGGGACGGACCGGGGAGCTGTTTTTT

D gene: NA
J gene: TRBJ2-5
V gene: TRBV5-1
clone size: NA
CDR3 protein: CASSSQGFQETQYF
CDR3 DNA: TGCGCCAGCAGCTCACAGGGATTCCAAGAGACCCAGTACTTC

D gene: TRBD1
J gene: TRBJ2-2
V gene: TRBV5-1
clone size: NA
CDR3 protein: CASSRDSYPGELFF
CDR3 DNA: TGCGCCAGCAGCCGGGACAGTTACCCCGGGGAGCTGTTTTTT

D gene: NA
J gene: TRBJ2-5
V gene: TRBV5-5
clone size: NA
CDR3 protein: CASSWGPGQGGRETQYF
CDR3 DNA: TGTGCCAGCAGCTGGGGCCCCGGGCAGGGGGGTAGAGAGACCCAGTACTTC

D gene: NA
J gene: TRBJ1-3
V gene: TRBV5-1
clone size: many
CDR3 protein: CASSTLASGPGNTIYF
CDR3 DNA: TGCGCCAGCAGCACCCTTGCCAGTGGGCCTGGAAACACCATATATTTT

D gene: NA
J gene: TRBJ2-5
V gene: TRBV5-1
clone size: NA
CDR3 protein: CASSLEGQGGQETQYF
CDR3 DNA: TGCGCCAGCAGCTTGGAGGGGCAGGGGGGCCAAGAGACCCAGTACTTC

D gene: NA
J gene: TRBJ1-2
V gene: TRBV7-2
clone size: NA
CDR3 protein: CASSLFGVGYTF
CDR3 DNA: TGTGCCAGCAGCTTATTTGGTGTTGGCTACACCTTC

D gene: NA
J gene: TRBJ1-1
V gene: TRBV18
clone size: many
CDR3 protein: CASSTGWNTEAFF
CDR3 DNA: TGTGCCAGCTCAACAGGGTGGAACACTGAAGCTTTCTTT

D gene: TRBD1
J gene: TRBJ1-1
V gene: TRBV10-3
clone size: many
CDR3 protein: CAISELDRGRAFF
CDR3 DNA: TGTGCCATCAGTGAGTTGGACAGGGGGCGAGCTTTCTTT

D gene: NA
J gene: TRBJ2-1
V gene: TRBV5-1
clone size: many
CDR3 protein: CASSPKGNPNNEQFF
CDR3 DNA: TGCGCCAGCAGCCCGAAGGGCAATCCGAACAATGAGCAGTTCTTC

D gene: TRBD1
J gene: TRBJ2-7
V gene: TRBV5-1
clone size: few
CDR3 protein: CASSFGTGPSYEQYF
CDR3 DNA: TGCGCCAGCAGCTTCGGGACAGGACCCTCCTACGAGCAGTACTTC

D gene: NA
J gene: TRBJ1-5
V gene: TRBV7-2
clone size: NA
CDR3 protein: CASSPSRVQPQHF
CDR3 DNA: TGTGCCAGCAGCCCGAGCAGGGTGCAGCCCCAGCATTTT

D gene: TRBD1
J gene: TRBJ2-7
V gene: TRBV18
clone size: few
CDR3 protein: CASSPNQGQGVLGEQYF
CDR3 DNA: TGTGCCAGCTCACCCAATCAGGGACAGGGGGTTCTGGGCGAGCAGTACTTC

D gene: NA
J gene: TRBJ1-5
V gene: TRBV6-5
clone size: NA
CDR3 protein: CASRVRRGNQPQHF
CDR3 DNA: TGTGCCAGCAGAGTCAGGAGGGGCAATCAGCCCCAGCATTTT

D gene: TRBD2
J gene: TRBJ2-2
V gene: TRBV27
clone size: NA
CDR3 protein: CASSWRGSGANTGELFF
CDR3 DNA: TGTGCCAGCAGCTGGCGCGGGAGCGGGGCGAACACCGGGGAGCTGTTTTTT

D gene: NA
J gene: TRBJ2-7
V gene: TRBV10-3
clone size: many
CDR3 protein: CAIGGDEQYF
CDR3 DNA: TGTGCCATAGGGGGGGACGAGCAGTACTTC

D gene: TRBD2
J gene: TRBJ2-4
V gene: TRBV12-3/TRBV12-4
clone size: few
CDR3 protein: CASATGTSGTKNIQYF
CDR3 DNA: TGTGCCAGCGCGACTGGTACTAGCGGGACCAAAAACATTCAGTACTTC

D gene: NA
J gene: TRBJ2-2
V gene: TRBV20-1
clone size: few
CDR3 protein: CSARVWPGNTGELFF
CDR3 DNA: TGCAGTGCTAGAGTTTGGCCAGGGAACACCGGGGAGCTGTTTTTT

D gene: NA
J gene: TRBJ1-3
V gene: TRBV18
clone size: NA
CDR3 protein: CASSPPGRQSSGNTIYF
CDR3 DNA: TGTGCCAGCTCACCACCGGGTCGACAGAGCTCTGGAAACACCATATATTTT

D gene: NA
J gene: TRBJ2-7
V gene: TRBV27
clone size: NA
CDR3 protein: CATPVRLIYEQYF
CDR3 DNA: TGTGCCACCCCGGTCAGGCTCATTTACGAGCAGTACTTC

D gene: NA
J gene: TRBJ2-1
V gene: TRBV11-2
clone size: few
CDR3 protein: CASSLGTQTYNEQFF
CDR3 DNA: TGTGCCAGCAGCTTAGGGACACAGACCTACAATGAGCAGTTCTTC